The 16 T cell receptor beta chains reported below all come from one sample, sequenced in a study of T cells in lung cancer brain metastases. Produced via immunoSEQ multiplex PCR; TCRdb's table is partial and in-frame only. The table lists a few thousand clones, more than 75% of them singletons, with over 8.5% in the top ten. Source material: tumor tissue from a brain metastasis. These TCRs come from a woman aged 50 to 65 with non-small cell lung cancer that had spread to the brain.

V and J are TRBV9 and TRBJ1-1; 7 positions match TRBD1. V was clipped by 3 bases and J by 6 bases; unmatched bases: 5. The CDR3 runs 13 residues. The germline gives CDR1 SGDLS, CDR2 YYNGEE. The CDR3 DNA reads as TGTGCCAGCAGCGAATTCACAGGGGCTGAAGCTTTCTTT. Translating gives CASSEFTGAEAFF.

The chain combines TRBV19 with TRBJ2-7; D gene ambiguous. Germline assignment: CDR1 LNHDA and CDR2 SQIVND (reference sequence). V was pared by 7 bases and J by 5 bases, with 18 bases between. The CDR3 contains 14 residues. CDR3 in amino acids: CASTRGLDFDEQYF. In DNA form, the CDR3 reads TGTGCCAGTACCCGTGGGCTAGATTTCGACGAGCAGTACTTC.

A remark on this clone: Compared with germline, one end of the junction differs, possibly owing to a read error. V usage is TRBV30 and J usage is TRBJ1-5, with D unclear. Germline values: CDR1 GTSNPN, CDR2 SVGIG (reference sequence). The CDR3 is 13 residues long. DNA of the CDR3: TGTACCTGGAGCGGCTTGGGCAATCAGCCCCAGCATTTT. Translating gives CTWSGLGNQPQHF.

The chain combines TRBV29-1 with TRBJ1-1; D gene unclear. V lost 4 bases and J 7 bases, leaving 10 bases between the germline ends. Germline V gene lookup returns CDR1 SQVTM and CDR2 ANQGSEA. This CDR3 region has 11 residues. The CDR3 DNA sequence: TGCAGCGTTGTCCGTACTGTTGAAGCTTTCTTT. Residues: CSVVRTVEAFF.

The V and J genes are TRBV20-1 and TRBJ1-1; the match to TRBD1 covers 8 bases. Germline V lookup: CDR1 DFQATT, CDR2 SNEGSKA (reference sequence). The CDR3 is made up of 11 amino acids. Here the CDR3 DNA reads TGCAGCACTAACAGGGGGACTGAAGCTTTCTTT. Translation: CSTNRGTEAFF.

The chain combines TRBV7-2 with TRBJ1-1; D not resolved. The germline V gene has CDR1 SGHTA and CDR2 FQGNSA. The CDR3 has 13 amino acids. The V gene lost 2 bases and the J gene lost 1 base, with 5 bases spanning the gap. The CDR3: CASSLRRNTEAFF. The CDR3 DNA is TGTGCCAGCAGCTTAAGGAGGAACACTGAAGCTTTCTTT.

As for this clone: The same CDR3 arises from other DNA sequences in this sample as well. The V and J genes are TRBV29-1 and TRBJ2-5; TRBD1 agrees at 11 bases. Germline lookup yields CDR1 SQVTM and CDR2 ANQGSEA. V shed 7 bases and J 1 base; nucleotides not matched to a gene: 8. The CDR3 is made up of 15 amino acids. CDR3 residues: CSAQAGTGGQETQYF. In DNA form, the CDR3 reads TGCAGCGCCCAAGCCGGGACAGGGGGCCAAGAGACCCAGTACTTC.

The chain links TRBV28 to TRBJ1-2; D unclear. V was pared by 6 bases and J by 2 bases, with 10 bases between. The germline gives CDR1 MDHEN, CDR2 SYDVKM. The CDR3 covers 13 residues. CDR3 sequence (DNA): TGTGCCAGCAGCCGTCCTGGGAACTATGGCTACACCTTC. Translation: CASSRPGNYGYTF.

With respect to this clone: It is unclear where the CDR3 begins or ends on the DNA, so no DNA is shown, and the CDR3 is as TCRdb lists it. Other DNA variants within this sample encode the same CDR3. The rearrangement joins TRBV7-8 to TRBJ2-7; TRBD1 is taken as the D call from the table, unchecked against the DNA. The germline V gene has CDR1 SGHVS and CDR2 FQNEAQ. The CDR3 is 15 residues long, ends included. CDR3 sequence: CASSTSTGGPHEQYF.

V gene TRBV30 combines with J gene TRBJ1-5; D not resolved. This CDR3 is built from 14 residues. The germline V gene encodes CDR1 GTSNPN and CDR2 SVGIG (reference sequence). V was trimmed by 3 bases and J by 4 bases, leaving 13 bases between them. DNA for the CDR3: TGTGCCTGGAGCGCCGGACTAACAAATCAGCCCCAGCATTTT. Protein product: CAWSAGLTNQPQHF.

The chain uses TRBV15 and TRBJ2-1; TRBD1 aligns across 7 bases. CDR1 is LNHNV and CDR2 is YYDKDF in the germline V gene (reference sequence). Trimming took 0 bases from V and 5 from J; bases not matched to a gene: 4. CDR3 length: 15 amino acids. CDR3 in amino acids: CATSREQGTHNEQFF. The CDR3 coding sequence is TGTGCCACCAGCAGAGAACAGGGGACCCACAATGAGCAGTTCTTC. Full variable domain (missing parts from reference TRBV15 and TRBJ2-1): DAMVIQNPRYQVTQFGKPVTLSCSQTLNHNVMYWYQQKSSQAPKLLFHYYDKDFNNEADTPDNFQSRRPNTSFCFLDIRSPGLGDTAMYLCATSREQGTHNEQFFGPGTRLTVL.

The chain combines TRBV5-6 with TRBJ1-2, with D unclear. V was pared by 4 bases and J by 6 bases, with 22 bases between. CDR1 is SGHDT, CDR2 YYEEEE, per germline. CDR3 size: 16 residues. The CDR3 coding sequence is TGTGCCAGCAGCCCTATCGGGTCTGTCCCCCCCGATGGCTACACCTTC. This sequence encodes CASSPIGSVPPDGYTF.

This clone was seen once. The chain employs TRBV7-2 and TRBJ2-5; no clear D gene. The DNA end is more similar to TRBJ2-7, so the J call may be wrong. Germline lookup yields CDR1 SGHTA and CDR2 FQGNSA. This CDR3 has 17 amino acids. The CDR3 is CASSPWIGGATSYEQYF. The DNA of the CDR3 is TGTGCCAGCAGCCCCTGGATAGGCGGAGCAACCTCCTACGAGCAGTACTTC.

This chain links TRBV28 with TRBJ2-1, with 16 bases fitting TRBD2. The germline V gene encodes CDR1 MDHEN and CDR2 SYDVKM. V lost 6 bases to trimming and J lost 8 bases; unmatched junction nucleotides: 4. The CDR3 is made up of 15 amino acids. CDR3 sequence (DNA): TGTGCCAGCAGCCCCGGGACTAGCGGGAGGGATGAGCAGTTCTTC. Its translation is CASSPGTSGRDEQFF.

As DNA, the CDR3 is TGCAACGTAGGGGACAGTGGCACTGAAGCTTTCTTT. As protein: CNVGDSGTEAFF. The chain has TRBV29-1 and TRBJ1-1; TRBD1 matches 7 bases. Germline assignment: CDR1 SQVTM and CDR2 ANQGSEA. This CDR3 region has 12 residues.

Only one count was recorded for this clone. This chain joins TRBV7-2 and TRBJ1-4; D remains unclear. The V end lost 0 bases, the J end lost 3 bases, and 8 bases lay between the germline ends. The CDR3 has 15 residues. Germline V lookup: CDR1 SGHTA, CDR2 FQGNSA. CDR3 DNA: TGTGCCAGCAGCTTAGCAGGCACCTCTAATGAAAAACTGTTTTTT. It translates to CASSLAGTSNEKLFF.